The clone carrying this TCR beta chain appeared once. As yet, its antigen is unknown. This sample stems from a study of OX40 agonist ivuxolimab in advanced cancers. Study-wide points: Low normalized T-cell clonal expansion also characterized some of the nonresponders.

Repertoires were generated with immunoSEQ multiplex PCR, while TCRdb's copy carries only in-frame clones and drops some. The profile shows roughly 40,000 clones, roughly 85% of them singletons. Sequencing was performed on CD4+ or CD8+ T cells sorted from blood, taken in a trial of the OX40 agonist ivuxolimab. The TCR comes from an adult with an advanced solid tumor such as melanoma, head and neck, liver or kidney cancer.

CDR3 sequence: CASSFSGSGTQYF. CDR3 DNA sequence: TGTGCCAGCAGCTTCTCGGGGAGTGGGACCCAGTACTTC. The chain couples TRBV7-3 to TRBJ2-5, with a weak D call TRBD2 (5 bases). Germline V CDR1 and CDR2: SGHTA, FQGTGA. CDR3 size: 13 residues. Trimming pared 3 bases from V and 7 bases from J, leaving 12 bases between.